Below, one TCR beta chain is given with its context. These data are taken from a study of blood T cell repertoires in COVID-19. Across the study: Sites in the United States, Italy and Spain provided acute and convalescent COVID-19 samples. The cDNA or gDNA used as material had been derived from T cells, B-cell-depleted T cells, or PBMCs.

Profiled with immunoSEQ multiplex PCR; TCRdb holds only in-frame clones, not every one. The sample holds 81,000 or so clones; approximately 91% are singletons and the top ten take 10% to 15%. Germline CDR1 LGHNA, CDR2 YSLEER. V dropped 3 bases and J dropped 7; count of bases not matched to a gene: 4. The CDR3 spans 14 residues. Sequenced input: peripheral blood. The rearrangement uses TRBV4-3 and TRBJ2-7, with 12 bases aligning to TRBD2. The receptor was isolated from a man in his 70s with active or convalescent COVID-19. DNA of the CDR3: TGCGCCAGCAGCCACGGGACTAGCGGGTTTGAGCAGTACTTC. Protein: CASSHGTSGFEQYF.